The 27 T cell receptor beta chains below all came from one sample that was sequenced in a study of blood T cell repertoires in COVID-19 (dated by TCRdb to the early 2020s). Libraries were prepared through the immunoSEQ multiplex PCR assay. TCRdb limited this immuneACCESS table to in-frame rearrangements with V and J called. A share of clones is missing; checked studies link under half to unresolved V genes, and the rest is unexplained. This sample is represented by about 68,000 clones; roughly nine tenths of them were singletons. The ten largest account for roughly 7.6% of the sample. Material for sequencing was peripheral blood. All receptors derive from a man aged 50-60 years with active COVID-19.

The gene calls are TRBV5-5 and TRBJ1-1; tentative D call: TRBD1 (6 bases). V lost 2 bases, J lost 0 bases, and 8 bases lay in between. Germline assignment: CDR1 SGHKS and CDR2 YYEKEE (reference sequence). CDR3 size: 14 residues. CDR3 DNA sequence: TGTGCCAGCAGCTTCAGGACAGTGAACACTGAAGCTTTCTTT. It yields the protein CASSFRTVNTEAFF.

The chain links TRBV7-8 to TRBJ1-5; D ambiguous. CDR1 and CDR2 (germline): SGHVS, FQNEAQ. With 1 base removed from V and 1 base from J, the gap between germline ends came to 5 bases. The CDR3 extends over 14 amino acids. CDR3 sequence (DNA): TGTGCCAGCAGCTTAGGAGCAAGCAATCAGCCCCAGCATTTT. Its translation is CASSLGASNQPQHF.

V usage is TRBV7-8 and J usage is TRBJ2-7; 9 bases map to TRBD2. Trimming cost V 1 base and J 6 bases; bases outside gene matches: 1. From germline, CDR1 is SGHVS and CDR2 FQNEAQ. CDR3 length equals 13 residues. The CDR3 loop reads CASSLGTSVEQYF. CDR3 sequence (DNA): TGTGCCAGCAGCTTAGGGACTAGCGTCGAGCAGTACTTC.

CDR3 DNA sequence: TGTGCCAGCACCGTACTGAGGGGGACAGATACGCAGTATTTT. As protein: CASTVLRGTDTQYF. V is TRBV2 and J is TRBJ2-3; tentatively, D is TRBD1 (6 bases). Between the trimmed V and J ends, which lost 7 bases and 3 bases, there was a span of 14 bases. This CDR3 has 14 amino acids. Germline CDR1 reads SNHLY; CDR2 reads FYNNEI.

Remarks on this clone: At the DNA level, this CDR3 is encoded by other sequences in the same sample as well. The chain has TRBV5-4 and TRBJ2-7, with 10 bases fitting TRBD1. The germline CDR1 and CDR2 sequences are SGHNT and YYREEE (reference sequence). CDR3 length equals 14 residues. V lost 4 bases to trimming and J lost 1 base; unmatched junction nucleotides: 2. In DNA form, the CDR3 reads TGTGCCAGCAGCCCGGGACAGGGGTCCTACGAGCAGTACTTC. It codes for CASSPGQGSYEQYF.

The V and J genes are TRBV18 and TRBJ2-1, with 8 bases identical to TRBD1. Losses at the gene ends were 6 bases for V and 5 bases for J; bases not matched to a gene: 12. The CDR3 is 16 amino acids. In germline, CDR1 is KGHSH, CDR2 LQKENI. The CDR3 is CASSPRTGGDNNEQFF. The CDR3 coding sequence is TGTGCCAGCTCCCCCAGAACAGGGGGTGACAACAATGAGCAGTTCTTC. The full variable domain, in which reference TRBV18 and TRBJ2-1 provide the parts outside the CDR3, is NAGVMQNPRHLVRRRGQEARLRCSPMKGHSHVYWYRQLPEEGLKFMVYLQKENIIDESGMPKERFSAEFPKEGPSILRIQQVVRGDSAAYFCASSPRTGGDNNEQFFGPGTRLTVL.

The chain joins TRBV18 to TRBJ1-1, with D possibly TRBD1 on 5 matching bases. From germline, CDR1 is KGHSH and CDR2 LQKENI. The CDR3 is made up of 13 amino acids. With 4 bases removed from V and 1 base from J, the gap between germline ends came to 7 bases. CDR3 protein: CASSLDRNTEAFF. The DNA for the CDR3 is TGTGCCAGCTCACTTGACAGGAACACTGAAGCTTTCTTT.

This chain links TRBV10-3 with TRBJ2-5; 8 nucleotides line up with TRBD2. CDR1 and CDR2 (germline): ENHRY, SYGVKD. V shed 5 bases and J 5 bases; nucleotides not matched to a gene: 7. The CDR3 loop spans 14 amino acids. CDR3 sequence reads: CAISPQTSVETQYF. DNA for the CDR3: TGTGCCATCAGTCCCCAGACTAGCGTGGAGACCCAGTACTTC.

The J gene is TRBJ2-5, the V gene TRBV5-1; no definite D call. Germline CDR1 is SGHRS and CDR2 is YFSETQ. Trimming stripped 2 bases from V and 3 bases from J, with 8 bases between. The CDR3 is 13 amino acids. The CDR3 nucleotides read TGCGCCAGCAGCTTAACATCCGAAGAGACCCAGTACTTC. Translation: CASSLTSEETQYF.

V usage is TRBV19 and J usage is TRBJ1-5; tentative D call: TRBD1 (5 bases). The germline V gene encodes CDR1 LNHDA and CDR2 SQIVND (reference sequence). The CDR3 has 16 amino acids. The V end was cut by 3 bases, the J end by 6 bases, with 18 bases between. CDR3 nucleotides: TGTGCCAGTAGTATTGTAGGGCAGGGTGATAGTCAGCCCCAGCATTTT. Translating gives CASSIVGQGDSQPQHF.

The CDR3 protein is CASSFRTSGGAEQFF. CDR3 in DNA: TGTGCCAGCAGCTTCCGGACTAGCGGGGGGGCTGAGCAGTTCTTC. The genes are TRBV7-2 and TRBJ2-1; 15 bases match TRBD2. Germline V lookup: CDR1 SGHTA, CDR2 FQGNSA. This CDR3 has 15 amino acids. V lost 3 bases to trimming and J lost 9 bases; unmatched junction nucleotides: 3.

The rearrangement joins TRBV6-1 to TRBJ1-6, with D unclear. Germline V gene lookup returns CDR1 MNHNS and CDR2 SASEGT. V gave up 2 bases and J gave up 4 bases, with 9 bases separating them. This CDR3 has 15 amino acids. The chain's CDR3 is CASSESARYNSPLHF. The CDR3 DNA sequence: TGTGCCAGCAGTGAATCTGCTCGGTATAATTCACCCCTCCACTTT.

The CDR3 sequence: CASSSITGTRNTDTQYF. The DNA of the CDR3 is TGTGCCAGCAGCTCAATCACCGGGACACGAAACACAGATACGCAGTATTTT. This chain connects TRBV7-6 to TRBJ2-3; D possibly corresponds to TRBD1 (6 bases). Germline-derived CDR1 and CDR2 are SGHVS and FNYEAQ. This CDR3 has 17 residues. V lost 4 bases to trimming and J lost 2 bases, with 19 bases between them. Complete variable domain (other parts from reference TRBV7-6 and TRBJ2-3): GAGVSQSPRYKVTKRGQDVALRCDPISGHVSLYWYRQALGQGPEFLTYFNYEAQQDKSGLPNDRFSAERPEGSISTLTIQRTEQRDSAMYRCASSSITGTRNTDTQYFGPGTRLTVL.

The chain carries TRBV7-9 and TRBJ2-1, with TRBD1 identical over 7 bases. Germline values: CDR1 SEHNR, CDR2 FQNEAQ (reference sequence). V lost 7 bases and J lost 2; bases outside the gene matches: 8. CDR3 size: 15 residues. This CDR3 reads CASTHRGSPYNEQFF. Written as DNA, the CDR3 is TGTGCCAGCACCCACAGGGGTTCTCCCTACAATGAGCAGTTCTTC.

The chain recombines TRBV18 with TRBJ1-1; D is perhaps TRBD1 (5 bases). Trimming shortened V by 3 bases and J by 1 base, and 12 bases separated the two germline ends. Germline CDR1 KGHSH, CDR2 LQKENI. CDR3 size: 15 residues. CDR3 region: CASSPTDRPNTEAFF. The CDR3 DNA reads as TGTGCCAGCTCACCGACAGACAGACCGAACACTGAAGCTTTCTTT.

The gene calls are TRBV5-1 and TRBJ1-2, with D hard to call. From germline, CDR1 is SGHRS and CDR2 YFSETQ. V gave up 1 base and J gave up 5 bases, with 12 bases separating them. The CDR3 is 14 residues long. The CDR3 nucleotides are TGCGCCAGCAGCTTGACCCCTCTCAGTTATGGCTACACCTTC. This codes for CASSLTPLSYGYTF.

The J gene is TRBJ2-1, the V gene TRBV7-2, with 13 positions matching TRBD2. V was clipped by 5 bases and J by 4 bases; unmatched bases: 2. CDR1 SGHTA and CDR2 FQGNSA come from the germline V gene. The CDR3 is 15 amino acids. CDR3: CASSTGLAGYNEQFF. The CDR3 DNA follows: TGTGCCAGCAGCACGGGACTAGCGGGGTACAATGAGCAGTTCTTC.

The chain is built from TRBV20-1 and TRBJ1-1; no clear D. Deletions cut 3 bases from V and 5 bases from J, with 10 bases between. The CDR3 is 12 residues long. CDR1 and CDR2 from the germline V gene are DFQATT and SNEGSKA (reference sequence). CDR3 DNA sequence: TGCAGTGCTAGTACGGCGGGGACTGAAGCTTTCTTT. Translated: CSASTAGTEAFF.

The chain joins TRBV10-2 to TRBJ2-1; 11 nucleotides line up with TRBD2. Trimming removed 2 bases from V and 5 bases from J; junction bases left unmatched: 8. CDR3 length equals 17 residues. Germline-derived CDR1 and CDR2 are WSHSY and SAAADI. Written as DNA, the CDR3 is TGCGCCAGCAGTGAGCGAGCGACTAGCGGGGTTAACAATGAGCAGTTCTTC. As protein: CASSERATSGVNNEQFF.

V gene TRBV4-3 combines with J gene TRBJ2-7; TRBD2 matches 11 bases. The J segment lost 1 base and the V segment lost 4 bases, leaving 3 bases of the junction unmatched. Germline assignment: CDR1 LGHNA and CDR2 YSLEER. The CDR3 covers 15 residues. The CDR3: CASSPTSGGSYEQYF. CDR3 sequence (DNA): TGCGCCAGCAGCCCAACTAGCGGGGGATCCTACGAGCAGTACTTC.

The chain couples TRBV5-1 to TRBJ1-3; a possible D gene is TRBD1 (5 bases). Germline CDR1 and CDR2: SGHRS and YFSETQ. The CDR3 loop spans 14 amino acids. Trimming took off 0 bases at V and 4 bases at J, with 8 bases between the two ends. DNA of the CDR3: TGCGCCAGCAGCTTGGGGCAGGGAGGAAACACCATATATTTT. Its translation: CASSLGQGGNTIYF.

The chain carries TRBV15 and TRBJ1-3; no definite D call. V shed 0 bases and J shed 0 bases, with 12 bases lying between them. The CDR3 consists of 17 residues. The V gene's germline CDR1 is LNHNV and CDR2 YYDKDF (reference sequence). CDR3 residues: CATSRDSRASSGNTIYF. The CDR3 nucleotides are TGTGCCACCAGCAGAGATTCTCGAGCGAGCTCTGGAAACACCATATATTTT.

The gene calls are TRBV9 and TRBJ2-3; TRBD2 matches at 11 bases. CDR1 SGDLS and CDR2 YYNGEE come from the germline V gene. CDR3 length: 17 residues. With V trimmed by 0 bases and J by 6 bases, 9 bases remained unmatched. The CDR3: CASSVGLAGIIADTQYF. The CDR3 region has the DNA TGTGCCAGCAGCGTAGGACTAGCGGGGATTATAGCGGATACGCAGTATTTT.

The CDR3 loop reads CAWRIATEAFF. The CDR3 DNA sequence: TGTGCCTGGAGGATCGCGACTGAAGCTTTCTTT. J is TRBJ1-1 and V is TRBV30; D remains unclear. CDR3 length equals 11 residues. V lost 3 bases to trimming and J lost 5 bases, with 7 bases between them. Germline CDR1 reads GTSNPN; CDR2 reads SVGIG (reference sequence).

The rearrangement uses TRBV29-1 and TRBJ2-3; D is uncertain. The CDR3 sequence is 15 residues long. Trimming took 5 bases from V and 1 from J, leaving 16 bases between them. Germline CDR1 is SQVTM and CDR2 is ANQGSEA. CDR3 amino acids: CSVTPIDRGTDTQYF. CDR3 bases: TGCAGCGTTACCCCAATTGATCGCGGCACAGATACGCAGTATTTT.

The chain carries TRBV19 and TRBJ2-7; D possibly corresponds to TRBD1 (6 bases). Germline V gives CDR1 LNHDA, CDR2 SQIVND (reference sequence). The CDR3 runs to 13 residues. The V end was cut by 5 bases, the J end by 3 bases, with 11 bases between. The CDR3 bases are TGTGCCAGTAGTCGGGACACCTACTACGAGCAGTACTTC. Protein sequence: CASSRDTYYEQYF.

The chain uses TRBV5-1 and TRBJ1-3; D remains ambiguous. The CDR3 is 15 residues long. Trimming stripped 0 bases from V and 4 bases from J, with 11 bases between. Germline V gene data show CDR1 as SGHRS and CDR2 as YFSETQ. The CDR3 nucleotides read TGCGCCAGCAGCTTGGGAACGGGTGGAGGAAACACCATATATTTT. Protein sequence: CASSLGTGGGNTIYF. Full variable domain (rest looked up from reference TRBV5-1 and TRBJ1-3): KAGVTQTPRYLIKTRGQQVTLSCSPISGHRSVSWYQQTPGQGLQFLFEYFSETQRNKGNFPGRFSGRQFSNSRSEMNVSTLELGDSALYLCASSLGTGGGNTIYFGEGSWLTVV.